Presented here are 14 T cell receptor beta chains from one specimen sequenced in a study of immunodeficiency. Clones were sequenced by immunoSEQ multiplex PCR, and TCRdb holds only the in-frame ones, with some missing. Among some 3,000 clones, about 88% were seen once, and the ten largest hold approximately 12%. The source material was CD8+ T cells from blood. The receptors come from a human donor in good health.

The CDR3 DNA reads TGTGCCAGCAGTGACTCGGCTAGCGGGGGGGCTACGCAGTATTTT. Translated: CASSDSASGGATQYF. This chain uses TRBV6-4 with TRBJ2-3; 12 nucleotides align to TRBD2. J lost 8 bases, V lost 0 bases, and 3 bases had no gene match. Germline CDR1 reads MRHNA; CDR2 reads SNTAGT. The CDR3 sequence is 15 residues long.

This chain connects TRBV7-6 to TRBJ1-4, with a tentative D call TRBD1 (6 bases). Germline V CDR1 and CDR2: SGHVS, FNYEAQ. The CDR3 is 14 amino acids. V gave up 1 base and J gave up 8 bases, with 11 bases separating them. CDR3 in DNA: TGTGCCAGCAGCTTAGGGGGGGCAGGCGAAAAACTGTTTTTT. It yields the protein CASSLGGAGEKLFF.

The chain joins TRBV27 to TRBJ2-7; 8 bases match TRBD2. Trimming at V came to 3 bases and at J to 2 bases, leaving 6 bases not matched to a gene. Germline V CDR1 and CDR2: MNHEY, SMNVEV (reference sequence). CDR3 length: 15 amino acids. DNA for the CDR3: TGTGCCAGCAGTTTCCGGGGTAGCGGGACCTACGAGCAGTACTTC. Amino acid sequence: CASSFRGSGTYEQYF.

The chain couples TRBV29-1 to TRBJ2-1; D is perhaps TRBD1 (8 bases). The germline CDR1 and CDR2 sequences are SQVTM and ANQGSEA. With 6 bases removed from V and 8 bases from J, the gap between germline ends came to 20 bases. This CDR3 region has 14 residues. The DNA of the CDR3 is TGCAGCGTCGGAGGGTGGACAGGGAGGGATGAGCAGTTCTTC. Residues: CSVGGWTGRDEQFF.

The rearrangement joins TRBV28 to TRBJ2-7, with 9 nucleotides matching TRBD1. The V gene's germline CDR1 is MDHEN and CDR2 SYDVKM. The CDR3 is 18 amino acids. Trimming at V came to 5 bases and at J to 0 bases, leaving 14 bases not matched to a gene. The CDR3: CASSPRPGTGTDSYEQYF. The CDR3 DNA reads TGTGCCAGCAGTCCACGTCCCGGGACAGGGACCGACTCCTACGAGCAGTACTTC. Supplemented by reference TRBV28 and TRBJ2-7, the full variable domain reads DVKVTQSSRYLVKRTGEKVFLECVQDMDHENMFWYRQDPGLGLRLIYFSYDVKMKEKGDIPEGYSVSREKKERFSLILESASTNQTSMYLCASSPRPGTGTDSYEQYFGPGTRLTVT.

The chain joins TRBV9 to TRBJ1-1; 9 bases line up with TRBD1. This CDR3 is 15 amino acids long. Germline V CDR1 and CDR2: SGDLS, YYNGEE. Trimming at V came to 4 bases and at J to 2 bases, leaving 6 bases not matched to a gene. CDR3 DNA sequence: TGTGCCAGCAGCTTCCGGACAGGGGAAAACACTGAAGCTTTCTTT. Translated, it gives CASSFRTGENTEAFF.

This sequence joins TRBV25-1 and TRBJ1-2; 7 bases agree with TRBD1. V gave up 4 bases and J gave up 6 bases; unmatched junction bases: 14. Germline V gene data show CDR1 as MGHDK and CDR2 as SYGVNS. The CDR3 contains 16 residues. The CDR3 DNA reads TGTGCCAGCAGTGCTTACAGGGGAATAAGCGCAGATGGCTACACCTTC. Translation: CASSAYRGISADGYTF.

The sample holds one count of this clone. V usage is TRBV7-6 and J usage is TRBJ2-3; D gene uncertain. This CDR3 contains 12 residues. The V gene's germline CDR1 is SGHVS and CDR2 FNYEAQ. V lost 2 bases and J lost 3, with 3 bases in between. The DNA for the CDR3 is TGTGCCAGCAGCTTACTTACAGATACGCAGTATTTT. Its protein is CASSLLTDTQYF.

In DNA form, the CDR3 reads TGCGCCAGCCAGGACTGGTCGAACACCGGGGAGCTGTTTTTT. Translation gives CASQDWSNTGELFF. This chain connects TRBV5-1 to TRBJ2-2, with D perhaps matching TRBD2 (5 bases). Germline CDR1 is SGHRS and CDR2 is YFSETQ. The V and J ends lost 7 bases and 0 bases respectively, with 10 bases between them. The CDR3 covers 14 residues.

The V gene is TRBV13, the J gene TRBJ2-2; unclear D gene. CDR1 PRHDT and CDR2 FYEKMQ come from the germline V gene (reference sequence). The CDR3 spans 12 residues. Deletions cut 4 bases from V and 4 bases from J, with 4 bases between. This chain's CDR3 is CASSSFTGELFF. The CDR3 bases are TGTGCCAGCAGCTCGTTCACCGGGGAGCTGTTTTTT.

The chain carries TRBV29-1 and TRBJ2-1; D unclear. Germline loops: CDR1 SQVTM, CDR2 ANQGSEA. This CDR3 has 15 amino acids. V lost 2 bases and J 2 bases, leaving 13 bases between the germline ends. CDR3 nucleotides: TGCAGCGTTGAAACCCCCGGGCAGACCTACAATGAGCAGTTCTTC. Its protein product is CSVETPGQTYNEQFF.

This rearrangement joins TRBV4-1 to TRBJ2-3; TRBD1 matches 8 bases. V was clipped by 4 bases and J by 3 bases; unmatched bases: 6. CDR1 MGHRA and CDR2 YSYEKL come from the germline V gene. CDR3 length equals 15 residues. DNA of the CDR3: TGCGCCAGCAGCCGAATGGACAGGGAGACAGATACGCAGTATTTT. Amino acids: CASSRMDRETDTQYF.

The J gene is TRBJ2-7, the V gene TRBV18, with TRBD1 as a possible D gene (5 bases). Germline assignment: CDR1 KGHSH and CDR2 LQKENI. The CDR3 spans 13 residues. V lost 5 bases to trimming and J lost 0 bases, with 8 bases between them. The CDR3 loop reads CASSEQDSYEQYF. CDR3 coding DNA: TGTGCCAGCTCAGAACAGGACTCCTACGAGCAGTACTTC.

The gene calls are TRBV13 and TRBJ2-1; D may be TRBD1 (5 bases). CDR1 and CDR2 from the germline V gene are PRHDT and FYEKMQ (reference sequence). V dropped 2 bases and J dropped 7 bases, with 15 bases sitting between them. The CDR3 runs to 15 residues. CDR3 DNA: TGTGCCAGCAGCTTACTAGGGGCCGAAAGGAATGAGCAGTTCTTC. Its protein product is CASSLLGAERNEQFF.